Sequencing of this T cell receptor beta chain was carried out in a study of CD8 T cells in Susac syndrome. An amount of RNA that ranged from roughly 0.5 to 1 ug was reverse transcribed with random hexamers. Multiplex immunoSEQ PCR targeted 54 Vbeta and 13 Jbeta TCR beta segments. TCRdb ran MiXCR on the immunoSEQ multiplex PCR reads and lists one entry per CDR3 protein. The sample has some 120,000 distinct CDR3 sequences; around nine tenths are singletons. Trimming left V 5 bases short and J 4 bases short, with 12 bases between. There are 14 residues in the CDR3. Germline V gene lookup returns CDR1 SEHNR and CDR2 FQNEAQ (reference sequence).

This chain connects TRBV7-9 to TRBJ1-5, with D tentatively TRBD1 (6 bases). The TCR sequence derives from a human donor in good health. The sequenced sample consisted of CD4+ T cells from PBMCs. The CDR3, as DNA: TGTGCCAGCAGCGAAGGACAGCCTAATCAGCCCCAGCATTTT. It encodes CASSEGQPNQPQHF.